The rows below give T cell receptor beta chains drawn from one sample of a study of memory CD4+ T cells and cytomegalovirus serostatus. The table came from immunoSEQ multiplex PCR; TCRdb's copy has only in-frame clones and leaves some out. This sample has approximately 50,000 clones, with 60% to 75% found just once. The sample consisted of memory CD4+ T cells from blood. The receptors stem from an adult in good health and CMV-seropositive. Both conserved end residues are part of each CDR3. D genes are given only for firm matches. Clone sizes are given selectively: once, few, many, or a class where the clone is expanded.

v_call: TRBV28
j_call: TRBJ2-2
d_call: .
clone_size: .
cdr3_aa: CASRQSFAGELFF
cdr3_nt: TGTGCCAGCAGACAGAGTTTTGCCGGGGAGCTGTTTTTT

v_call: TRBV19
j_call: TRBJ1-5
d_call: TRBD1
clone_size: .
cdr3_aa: CASRLLDRGSNQPQHF
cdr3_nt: TGTGCCAGTAGACTTCTCGACAGGGGTAGCAATCAGCCCCAGCATTTT

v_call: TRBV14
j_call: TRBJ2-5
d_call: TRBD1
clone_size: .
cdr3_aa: CASSPYDRVETQYF
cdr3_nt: TGTGCCAGCAGCCCCTACGACAGGGTGGAGACCCAGTACTTC

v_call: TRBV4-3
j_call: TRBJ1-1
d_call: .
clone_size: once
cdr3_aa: CASSQELGHPAFF
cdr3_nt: TGCGCCAGCAGCCAAGAACTCGGTCATCCAGCTTTCTTT

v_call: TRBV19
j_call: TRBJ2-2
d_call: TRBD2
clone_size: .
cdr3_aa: CASSTYSGTSELFF
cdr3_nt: TGTGCCAGTAGTACGTACTCCGGGACTAGCGAGCTGTTTTTT

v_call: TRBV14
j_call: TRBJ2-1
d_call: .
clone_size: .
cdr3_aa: CASSPRRNEQFF
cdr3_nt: TGTGCCAGCAGCCCTCGGAGGAATGAGCAGTTCTTC

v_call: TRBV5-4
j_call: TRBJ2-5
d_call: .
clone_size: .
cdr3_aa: CASSTLVAETQYF
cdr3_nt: TGTGCCAGCAGCACACTAGTGGCAGAGACCCAGTACTTC

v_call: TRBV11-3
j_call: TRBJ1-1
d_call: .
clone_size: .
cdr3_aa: CASSPQAGGSTEAFF
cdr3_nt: TGTGCCAGCAGCCCGCAGGCGGGGGGAAGCACTGAAGCTTTCTTT

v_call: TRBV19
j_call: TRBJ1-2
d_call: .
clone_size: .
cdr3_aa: CASSIGSALLDYGYTF
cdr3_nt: TGTGCCAGTAGTATAGGCTCGGCACTATTGGACTATGGCTACACCTTC

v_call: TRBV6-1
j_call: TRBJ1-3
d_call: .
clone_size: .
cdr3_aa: CASMIGNTIYF
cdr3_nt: TGTGCCAGCATGATCGGAAACACCATATATTTT

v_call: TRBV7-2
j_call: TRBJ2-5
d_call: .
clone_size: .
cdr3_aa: CASSFQATETQYF
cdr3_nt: TGTGCCAGCAGCTTCCAGGCAACGGAGACCCAGTACTTC

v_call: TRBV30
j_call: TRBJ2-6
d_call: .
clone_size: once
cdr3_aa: CAWSVDVLTF
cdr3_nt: TGTGCCTGGAGTGTCGACGTCCTGACTTTC

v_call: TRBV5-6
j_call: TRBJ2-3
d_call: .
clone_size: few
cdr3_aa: CASSLTEDTQYF
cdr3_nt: TGTGCCAGCAGCTTGACAGAAGATACGCAGTATTTT

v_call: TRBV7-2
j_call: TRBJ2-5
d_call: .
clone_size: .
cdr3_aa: CASSLRGRETQYF
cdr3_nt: TGTGCCAGCAGCTTACGGGGACGGGAGACCCAGTACTTC

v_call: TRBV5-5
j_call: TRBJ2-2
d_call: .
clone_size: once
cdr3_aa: CASSLNGLGSGGELFF
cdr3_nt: TGTGCCAGCAGCTTAAATGGTCTTGGTTCAGGGGGGGAGCTGTTTTTT

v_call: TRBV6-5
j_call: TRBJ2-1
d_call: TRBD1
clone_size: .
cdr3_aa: CASSRGQGLYNEQFF
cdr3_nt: TGTGCCAGCAGTCGCGGACAGGGTCTCTACAATGAGCAGTTCTTC

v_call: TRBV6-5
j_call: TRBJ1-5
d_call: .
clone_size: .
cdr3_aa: CASSPHQGVIQPQHF
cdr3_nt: TGTGCCAGCAGTCCCCACCAGGGAGTTATTCAGCCCCAGCATTTT

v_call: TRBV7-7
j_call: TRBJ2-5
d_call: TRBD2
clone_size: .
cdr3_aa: CASSAVGGGPGETQYF
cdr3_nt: TGTGCCAGCAGCGCGGTTGGGGGAGGGCCGGGGGAGACCCAGTACTTC

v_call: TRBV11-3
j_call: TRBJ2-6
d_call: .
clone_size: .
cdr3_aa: CASSSGGRSLFTNVLTF
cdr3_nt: TGTGCCAGCAGCTCAGGGGGGAGGTCTCTGTTTACCAACGTCCTGACTTTC

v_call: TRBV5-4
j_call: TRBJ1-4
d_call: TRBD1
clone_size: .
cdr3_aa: CASSLDRGTEKLFF
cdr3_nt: TGTGCCAGCAGCCTGGACAGGGGTACTGAAAAACTGTTTTTT

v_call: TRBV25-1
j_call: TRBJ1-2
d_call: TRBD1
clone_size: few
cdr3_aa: CASSDPGTGPLFGYTF
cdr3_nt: TGTGCCAGCAGTGATCCCGGGACAGGACCTTTGTTTGGCTACACCTTC

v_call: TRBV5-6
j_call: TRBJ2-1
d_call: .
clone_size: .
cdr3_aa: CASSLEAGIYNEQFF
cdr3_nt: TGTGCCAGCAGCTTGGAGGCGGGGATTTACAATGAGCAGTTCTTC

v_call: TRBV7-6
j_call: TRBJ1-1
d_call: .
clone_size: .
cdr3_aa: CASSSQQQAMNTEAFF
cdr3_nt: TGTGCCAGCAGCTCCCAGCAACAGGCTATGAACACTGAAGCTTTCTTT

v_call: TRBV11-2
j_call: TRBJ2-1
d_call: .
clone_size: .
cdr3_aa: CASSLWGDPYNEQFF
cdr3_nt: TGTGCCAGCAGCTTGTGGGGGGATCCCTACAATGAGCAGTTCTTC

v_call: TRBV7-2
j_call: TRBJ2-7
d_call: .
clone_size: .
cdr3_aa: CASSLSYEQYF
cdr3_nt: TGTGCCAGCAGCCTGAGCTACGAGCAGTACTTC

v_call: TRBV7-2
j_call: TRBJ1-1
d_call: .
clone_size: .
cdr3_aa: CASSLSANTEAFF
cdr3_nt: TGTGCCAGCAGCTTAAGCGCGAACACTGAAGCTTTCTTT

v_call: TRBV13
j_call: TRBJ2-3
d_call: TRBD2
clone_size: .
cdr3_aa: CASGQAGVDTQYF
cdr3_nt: TGTGCCAGTGGGCAAGCGGGAGTAGATACGCAGTATTTT

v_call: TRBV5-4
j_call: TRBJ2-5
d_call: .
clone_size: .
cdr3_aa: CASSLSAEETQYF
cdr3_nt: TGTGCCAGCAGTCTCTCTGCGGAGGAGACCCAGTACTTC

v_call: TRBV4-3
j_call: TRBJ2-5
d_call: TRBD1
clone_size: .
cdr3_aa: CASSQDNRGFAETQYF
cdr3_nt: TGCGCCAGCAGCCAAGATAACAGGGGGTTTGCTGAGACCCAGTACTTC

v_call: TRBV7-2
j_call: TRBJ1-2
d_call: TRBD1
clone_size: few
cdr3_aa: CASSLISGQGSSFGYTF
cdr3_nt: TGTGCCAGCAGCTTAATATCGGGACAGGGTTCATCCTTTGGCTACACCTTC

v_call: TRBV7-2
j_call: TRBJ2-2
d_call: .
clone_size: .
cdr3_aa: CASSLEPLSTGELFF
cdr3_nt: TGTGCCAGCAGCTTGGAGCCTCTTAGCACCGGGGAGCTGTTTTTT

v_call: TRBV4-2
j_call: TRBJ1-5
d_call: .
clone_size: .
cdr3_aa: CASSQEVAGQPQHF
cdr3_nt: TGTGCCAGCAGCCAAGAGGTAGCAGGGCAGCCCCAGCATTTT

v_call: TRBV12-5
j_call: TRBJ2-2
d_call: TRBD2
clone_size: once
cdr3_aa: CASGLWLAGTGELFF
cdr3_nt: TGTGCTAGTGGTTTGTGGCTAGCGGGAACCGGGGAGCTGTTTTTT

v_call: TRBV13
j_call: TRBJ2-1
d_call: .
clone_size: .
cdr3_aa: CASSHDRLNEQFF
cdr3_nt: TGTGCCAGCAGCCATGACCGTCTAAATGAGCAGTTCTTC

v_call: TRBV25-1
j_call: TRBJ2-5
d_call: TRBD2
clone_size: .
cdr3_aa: CASSLGGRGSLETQYF
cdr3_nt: TGTGCCAGCTCCCTCGGTGGGAGGGGCTCTCTCGAGACCCAGTACTTC

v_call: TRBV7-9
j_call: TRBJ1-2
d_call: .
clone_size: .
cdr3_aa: CASSLARGGSMSYTF
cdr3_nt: TGTGCCAGCAGCTTAGCACGGGGGGGAAGTATGAGCTACACCTTC

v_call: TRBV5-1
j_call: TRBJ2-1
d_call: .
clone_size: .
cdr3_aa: CASSSDGWAGEQFF
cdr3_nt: TGCGCCAGCAGCTCGGACGGCTGGGCAGGGGAGCAGTTCTTC

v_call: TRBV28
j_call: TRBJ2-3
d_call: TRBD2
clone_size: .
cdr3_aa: CASPSSRGGSTDTQYF
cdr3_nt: TGTGCCAGCCCCTCTAGCCGGGGAGGGTCCACAGATACGCAGTATTTT

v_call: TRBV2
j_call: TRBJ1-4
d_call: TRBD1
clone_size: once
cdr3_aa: CATSPQGDEKLFF
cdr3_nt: TGTGCCACAAGCCCACAGGGGGATGAAAAACTGTTTTTT

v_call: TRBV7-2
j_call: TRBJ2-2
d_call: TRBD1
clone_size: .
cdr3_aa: CASSTTGSTGELFF
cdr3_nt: TGTGCCAGCAGCACGACAGGGTCCACCGGGGAGCTGTTTTTT

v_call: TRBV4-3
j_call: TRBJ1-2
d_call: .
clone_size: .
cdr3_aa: CASSQRRETGYGYTF
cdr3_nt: TGCGCCAGCAGCCAGCGGAGGGAGACGGGCTATGGCTACACCTTC

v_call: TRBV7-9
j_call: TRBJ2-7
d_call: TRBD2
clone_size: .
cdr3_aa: CASSLSGTTNEQYF
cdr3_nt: TGTGCCAGCAGCTTATCCGGGACTACGAACGAGCAGTACTTC

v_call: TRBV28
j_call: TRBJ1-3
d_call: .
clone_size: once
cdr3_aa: CASSFGGTGNTIYF
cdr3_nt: TGTGCCAGCAGTTTCGGCGGGACAGGAAACACCATATATTTT

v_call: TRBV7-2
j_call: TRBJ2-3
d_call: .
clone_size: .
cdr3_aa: CASSSQGRDTQYF
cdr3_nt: TGTGCCAGCAGCTCACAGGGGAGGGATACGCAGTATTTT

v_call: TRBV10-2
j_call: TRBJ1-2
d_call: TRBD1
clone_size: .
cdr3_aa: CASSESTGEGNGYTF
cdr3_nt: TGCGCCAGCAGTGAGTCGACAGGGGAGGGAAATGGCTACACCTTC

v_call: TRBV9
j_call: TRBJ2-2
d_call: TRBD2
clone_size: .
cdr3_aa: CASSALTSGKLGGELFF
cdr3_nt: TGTGCCAGCAGCGCCCTGACTAGCGGGAAACTTGGCGGGGAGCTGTTTTTT

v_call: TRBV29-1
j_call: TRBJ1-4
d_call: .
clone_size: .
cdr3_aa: CSVEQDSRGPNEKLFF
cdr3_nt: TGCAGCGTTGAACAGGACTCCCGAGGGCCTAATGAAAAACTGTTTTTT

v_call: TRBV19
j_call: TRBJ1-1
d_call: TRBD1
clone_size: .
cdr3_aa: CASIPGTDNTEAFF
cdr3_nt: TGTGCCAGTATCCCCGGGACAGACAACACTGAAGCTTTCTTT

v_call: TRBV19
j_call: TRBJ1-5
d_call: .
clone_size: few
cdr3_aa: CASQEQTNQPQHF
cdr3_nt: TGTGCCAGCCAGGAACAGACCAATCAGCCCCAGCATTTT

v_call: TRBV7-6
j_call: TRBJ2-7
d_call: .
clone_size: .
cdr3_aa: CASSLAGSSYEQYF
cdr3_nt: TGTGCCAGCAGCTTAGCCGGAAGCTCCTACGAGCAGTACTTC

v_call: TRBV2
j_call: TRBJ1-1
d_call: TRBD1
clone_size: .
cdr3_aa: CASNEGDRVNTEAFF
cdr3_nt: TGTGCCAGCAACGAGGGCGACAGGGTTAACACTGAAGCTTTCTTT